Listed here are 11 T cell receptor beta chains from one sample, sequenced in a study of Graves' ophthalmopathy and Graves' hyperthyroidism. The authors amplified TCR beta CDR3 regions from RNA transcripts. HTBI primers were used in a first-round RT-PCR, which preceded a second-round multiplex PCR. TCRdb reprocessed the multiplex PCR reads via MiXCR and lists one record per CDR3 protein. The sample lists roughly 600,000 distinct CDR3 sequences; 35% to 40% were seen once. Sequencing was done on a sample of peripheral blood or thyroid tissue (not recorded which). These receptors originate from an adult man with Graves' hyperthyroidism.

The V call is TRBV5-1, the J call TRBJ2-2; 11 bases are shared with TRBD2. The CDR3 consists of 15 residues. V was pared by 3 bases and J by 8 bases, with 6 bases of the junction left unmatched. The germline CDR1 and CDR2 sequences are SGHRS and YFSETQ. The CDR3 region has the DNA TGCGCCAGCAGCTCCACCGGGACTAGCGGAGGGGAGCTGTTTTTT. As protein: CASSSTGTSGGELFF.

This clonotype showed up just a few times. V and J are TRBV10-3 and TRBJ2-2, with D possibly matching TRBD2 (6 bases). V was trimmed by 10 bases and J by 3 bases, leaving 18 bases between them. In germline, CDR1 is ENHRY, CDR2 SYGVKD. The CDR3 runs to 15 residues. In DNA form, the CDR3 reads TGTGCCAGCAGGAACAAAGGAGGGGACACCGGGGAGCTGTTTTTT. This translates into CASRNKGGDTGELFF.

There are a few counts of this clonotype. A much larger clone is a single base away; this may be a read error. This chain links TRBV6-5 with TRBJ1-1, with no clear D. CDR3 length: 12 residues. V was clipped by 2 bases and J by 0 bases, with 1 base between them. The germline gives CDR1 MNHEY, CDR2 SVGAGI. This CDR3 reads CASSYMNTEAFF. In DNA, the CDR3 is TGTGCCAGCAGTTACATGAACACTGAAGCTTTCTTT.

The chain joins TRBV4-1 to TRBJ1-2; the D gene is possibly TRBD1 (5 bases). This CDR3 contains 16 residues. CDR1 and CDR2 (germline): MGHRA, YSYEKL. Deletions cut 4 bases from V and 4 bases from J, with 19 bases between. The CDR3 reads CASSRVDRPGGYGYTF. CDR3 nucleotide sequence: TGCGCCAGCAGCCGAGTGGACCGCCCCGGGGGCTATGGCTACACCTTC.

In this sample, this clonotype turned up many times. This chain connects TRBV7-2 to TRBJ2-7; perhaps TRBD1 as D (5 bases). Trimming left V 1 base short and J 3 bases short, with 7 bases between. Germline CDR1 is SGHTA and CDR2 is FQGNSA. The CDR3 is made up of 13 amino acids. The CDR3 DNA reads as TGTGCCAGCAGCTTAGAGCAGGGCTACGAGCAGTACTTC. This translates into CASSLEQGYEQYF.

This sequence joins TRBV19 and TRBJ1-1; 9 nucleotides line up with TRBD1. Trimming cost V 6 bases and J 4 bases; bases outside gene matches: 12. The germline gives CDR1 LNHDA, CDR2 SQIVND (reference sequence). The CDR3 has 16 residues. The CDR3 region is CASSEENMDRGTEAFF. CDR3 sequence (DNA): TGTGCCAGTAGCGAGGAAAACATGGACAGGGGCACTGAAGCTTTCTTT.

In its sample, this clonotype was seen many times. This chain links TRBV4-1 with TRBJ2-7; tentatively, D is TRBD1 (6 bases). This CDR3 is 17 amino acids long. CDR1 MGHRA and CDR2 YSYEKL come from the germline V gene. Trimming removed 1 base at V and 3 bases at J, with 19 bases between. The CDR3 reads CASSQGQQNYRDYEQYF. CDR3 nucleotide sequence: TGCGCCAGCAGCCAAGGCCAACAAAACTACAGGGACTACGAGCAGTACTTC.

Note on this clonotype: With a much larger clone just one base away, this may be a read error. This sequence joins TRBV29-1 and TRBJ1-3, with D perhaps TRBD1 (5 bases). This CDR3 is built from 14 residues. V lost 5 bases and J lost 3, with 14 bases in between. CDR1 and CDR2 from the germline V gene are SQVTM and ANQGSEA. In nucleotides, the CDR3 is TGCAGCGTTCATAAGGGCAGGGATGGAAACACCATATATTTT. Its protein is CSVHKGRDGNTIYF.

The table lists this clonotype with many counts. The chain links TRBV6-5 to TRBJ1-2; the D is unclear. Trimming removed 0 bases at V and 3 bases at J, with 5 bases between. Germline-derived CDR1 and CDR2 are MNHEY and SVGAGI. The CDR3 runs 13 residues. CDR3 sequence (DNA): TGTGCCAGCAGTTACTCCCAGTACTATGGCTACACCTTC. It is translated as CASSYSQYYGYTF.

This clonotype occurred many times. The genes are TRBV5-1 and TRBJ2-2; 12 bases map to TRBD2. Germline CDR1 is SGHRS and CDR2 is YFSETQ. J lost 1 base, V lost 4 bases, and 5 bases had no gene match. The CDR3 sequence is 17 residues long. The CDR3 here is CASSPQTSGGNTGELFF. The CDR3 nucleotides are TGCGCCAGCAGCCCACAGACTAGCGGGGGGAACACCGGGGAGCTGTTTTTT.

This clonotype was observed at least ten times. The genes are TRBV6-1 and TRBJ1-5; D gene ambiguous. The CDR3 consists of 15 residues. The germline CDR1 and CDR2 sequences are MNHNS and SASEGT. The ends were cut back, 0 bases at V and 0 bases at J, with 6 bases in the middle. Here the CDR3 DNA reads TGTGCCAGCAGTGAAGCGGGATATAGCAATCAGCCCCAGCATTTT. Residues: CASSEAGYSNQPQHF.